The clone carrying this T cell receptor beta chain appeared a few times. The data were obtained in a study of T cells in Graves' hyperthyroidism and ophthalmopathy. Using RNA transcripts as the source, TCR beta CDR3 regions were amplified. First-round RT-PCR of the TCR CDR3 relied on the HTBI primer set. One entry per CDR3 protein, called by TCRdb with MiXCR from the multiplex PCR reads. The sample has around 340,000 distinct CDR3 sequences; roughly a sixth are singletons. The ends lost 0 bases at V and 1 base at J; junction bases unmatched: 11. The CDR3 is 17 amino acids. The germline gives CDR1 DFQATT, CDR2 SNEGSKA (reference sequence).

Sequencing input: blood. The TCR originated in a woman younger than 45 with Graves' hyperthyroidism that later progressed to Graves' ophthalmopathy. The chain carries TRBV20-1 and TRBJ2-7; 8 bases are a match to TRBD1. The CDR3 sequence: CSARDPKQGALSYEQYF. CDR3 nucleotide sequence: TGCAGTGCTAGAGATCCCAAGCAGGGGGCCTTATCCTACGAGCAGTACTTC.